The rows below give T cell receptor beta chains drawn from one sample of a study of cytomegalovirus exposure and HLA in healthy donors. Libraries were prepared by immunoSEQ multiplex PCR; TCRdb keeps only in-frame clonotypes and omits some of them. The sample yields about 170,000 clones, about 79% seen once. Input material: PBMCs. These receptors were obtained from a woman aged 50 to 60 in good health and CMV-seropositive. Both conserved end residues are part of each CDR3. The order of the fields is J gene, D gene, clone size, V gene, CDR3 DNA, CDR3 protein. D genes are given only for firm matches. Rows give clone size only sometimes, using once, few, many, or a class for an expanded clone.

>TRBJ1-3|.|.|TRBV7-2
TGTGCCAGCAGCCCTAAGACACCCCACTCTGGAAACACCATATATTTT
CASSPKTPHSGNTIYF
>TRBJ1-1|TRBD1|.|TRBV18
TGTGCCAGCTCACCAAGGACAGGGGGAAAGACTGAAGCTTTCTTT
CASSPRTGGKTEAFF
>TRBJ1-6|.|once|TRBV6-4
TGTGCCAGAAATAAAAACAGGGAAGGGTTATATAATTCACCCCTCCGCTTT
CARNKNREGLYNSPLRF
>TRBJ2-5|.|many|TRBV10-2
TGCGCCAGCAGTGTAGCGGTCCAAGAGACCCAGTACTTC
CASSVAVQETQYF
>TRBJ2-1|.|.|TRBV5-1
TGCGCCAGCAGTTCATACGGAGATAGCTCCTACAATGAGCAGTTCTTC
CASSSYGDSSYNEQFF
>TRBJ1-2|TRBD1|.|TRBV5-4
TGTGCCAGCAGCTTGGGGGGACAGGGAGCTACTACCTTC
CASSLGGQGATTF
>TRBJ2-7|.|few|TRBV6-5
TGTGCCAGCAGTCGGGGATCCACCTACGAGCAGTACTTC
CASSRGSTYEQYF
>TRBJ2-7|TRBD1|.|TRBV9
TGTGCCAGCAGCGTAGCCCCGGGACAGGGGATTTACGAGCAGTACTTC
CASSVAPGQGIYEQYF
>TRBJ2-7|.|.|TRBV7-9
TGTGCCAGCAGCGGCCCGGGTCCCTACGAGCAGTACTTC
CASSGPGPYEQYF
>TRBJ2-1|.|.|TRBV25-1
TGTGCCAGCAGTTCAACGACAGGATCTACCTACAATGAGCAGTTCTTC
CASSSTTGSTYNEQFF
>TRBJ2-5|TRBD1|.|TRBV9
TGTGCCAGCAGCGTAGAATTCGGGACAGCGAAAGAGACCCAGTACTTC
CASSVEFGTAKETQYF
>TRBJ2-5|.|.|TRBV7-2
TGTGCCAGCTCCTGGGGGGGCCTGGGGGAGACCCAGTACTTC
CASSWGGLGETQYF
>TRBJ1-2|.|.|TRBV7-2
TGTGCCAGCAGCTTTTGGGGGCGCGGCTACACCTTC
CASSFWGRGYTF
>TRBJ1-1|.|.|TRBV6-1
TGTGCCAGCATGACAGGTACTAGGGCCGCTTTCTTT
CASMTGTRAAFF
>TRBJ2-7|TRBD2|.|TRBV18
TGTGCCAGCTCACCATCGGGGGGTCTCCCCTACGAGCAGTACTTC
CASSPSGGLPYEQYF
>TRBJ2-5|.|.|TRBV19
TGTGCCAGTAGTTCCCTCCTCGACAGCCAAGAGACCCAGTACTTC
CASSSLLDSQETQYF
>TRBJ1-6|.|.|TRBV28
TGTGCCAGCAGTATAGATATGGGTGACTCGCGCTCCTATAATTCACCCCTCCACTTT
CASSIDMGDSRSYNSPLHF
>TRBJ1-1|.|.|TRBV5-1
TGCGCCAGCAGCTTGGAGAGCAAGAACACTGAAGCTTTCTTT
CASSLESKNTEAFF
>TRBJ1-2|TRBD1|.|TRBV6-5
TGTGCCAGCAGTGAGGCAGGGGGCGTCTATGGCTACACCTTC
CASSEAGGVYGYTF
>TRBJ1-2|.|.|TRBV4-1
TGCGCCAGCAGCCAAGATCGGGGGGCAGATGGCTACACCTTC
CASSQDRGADGYTF
>TRBJ2-3|.|.|TRBV15
TGTGCCACCAGCAGGGAGACAGATACGCAGTATTTT
CATSRETDTQYF
>TRBJ1-2|.|.|TRBV13
TGTGCCAGCAGGGAAATGACGAGGCAGGGAGGCGATGGCTACACCTTC
CASREMTRQGGDGYTF
>TRBJ2-7|.|.|TRBV27
TGTGCCAGCAGTTTGTCAGGGGCCTCCTACGAGCAGTACTTC
CASSLSGASYEQYF
>TRBJ2-1|TRBD2|.|TRBV6-4
TGTGCCAGCAGTTTATACAGCGGGAACTACAATGAGCAGTTCTTC
CASSLYSGNYNEQFF
>TRBJ1-1|TRBD1|.|TRBV29-1
TGCAGCGTTATTCCGAGGACAGGGTTGAACACTGAAGCTTTCTTT
CSVIPRTGLNTEAFF
>TRBJ1-1|TRBD1|.|TRBV7-9
TGTGCCAGCAACTCAGGGGGCTACACTGAAGCTTTCTTT
CASNSGGYTEAFF
>TRBJ2-1|TRBD1|.|TRBV7-7
TGTGCTAGCAGCCGCGGACAGGGGCGGAATGAGCAGTTCTTC
CASSRGQGRNEQFF
>TRBJ2-7|.|.|TRBV30
TGTGCCTGGAATCGACAGGCCGTCTACGAGCAGTACTTC
CAWNRQAVYEQYF
>TRBJ2-1|.|.|TRBV6-5
TGTGCCAGCAGTTACACCCAGAATGAGCAGTTCTTC
CASSYTQNEQFF
>TRBJ1-2|TRBD1|.|TRBV7-9
TGTGCCAGCAGCCCAGGGACAGATTATGGCTACACCTTC
CASSPGTDYGYTF